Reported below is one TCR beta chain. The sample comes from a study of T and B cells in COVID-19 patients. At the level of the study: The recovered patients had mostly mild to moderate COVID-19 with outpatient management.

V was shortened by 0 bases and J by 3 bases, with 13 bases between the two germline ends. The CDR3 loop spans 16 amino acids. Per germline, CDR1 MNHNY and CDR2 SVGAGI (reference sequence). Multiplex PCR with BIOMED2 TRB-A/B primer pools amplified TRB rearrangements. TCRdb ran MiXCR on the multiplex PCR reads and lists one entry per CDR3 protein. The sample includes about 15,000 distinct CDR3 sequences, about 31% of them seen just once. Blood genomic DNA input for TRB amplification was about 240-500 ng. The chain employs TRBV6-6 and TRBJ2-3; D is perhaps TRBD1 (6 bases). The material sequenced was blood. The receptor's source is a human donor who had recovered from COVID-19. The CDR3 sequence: CASSYSRGLGTDTQYF. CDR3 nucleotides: TGTGCCAGCAGTTACTCGAGGGGGTTGGGGACAGATACGCAGTATTTT.